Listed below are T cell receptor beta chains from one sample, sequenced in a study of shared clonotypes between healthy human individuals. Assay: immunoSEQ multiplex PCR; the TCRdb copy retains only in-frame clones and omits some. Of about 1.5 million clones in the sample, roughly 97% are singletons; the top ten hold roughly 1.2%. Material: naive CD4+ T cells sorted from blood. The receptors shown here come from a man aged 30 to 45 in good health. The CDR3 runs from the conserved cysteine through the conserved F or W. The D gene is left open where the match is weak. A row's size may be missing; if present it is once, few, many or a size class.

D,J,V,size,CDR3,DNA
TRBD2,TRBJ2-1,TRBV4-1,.,CASSQLGLAGDSGSYNEQFF,TGCGCCAGCAGCCAATTAGGACTAGCGGGAGACTCGGGCTCCTACAATGAGCAGTTCTTC
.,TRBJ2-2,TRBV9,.,CASSVEGVPNTGELFF,TGTGCCAGCAGCGTAGAGGGGGTACCGAACACCGGGGAGCTGTTTTTT
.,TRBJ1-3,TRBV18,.,CASSPWGSGNTIYF,TGTGCCAGCTCACCTTGGGGAAGTGGAAACACCATATATTTT
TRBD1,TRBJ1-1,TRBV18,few,CASSPDRGTAEAFF,TGTGCCAGCTCACCGGACAGGGGAACGGCTGAAGCTTTCTTT
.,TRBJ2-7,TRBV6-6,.,CASSQTQGNEQYF,TGTGCCAGCAGCCAGACCCAAGGAAACGAGCAGTACTTC
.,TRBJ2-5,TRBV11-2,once,CASSPRHGTLQETQYF,TGTGCCAGCAGCCCACGTCACGGGACCCTCCAAGAGACCCAGTACTTC
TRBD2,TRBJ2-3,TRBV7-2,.,CASSPLAGALSSTDTQYF,TGTGCCAGCAGCCCACTAGCGGGAGCGCTCTCTAGCACAGATACGCAGTATTTT
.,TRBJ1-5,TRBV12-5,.,CASGKGDSNQPQHF,TGTGCTAGTGGTAAGGGGGATAGCAATCAGCCCCAGCATTTT
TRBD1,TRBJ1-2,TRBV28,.,CASRTLDRSSGYTF,TGTGCCAGCAGGACTCTGGACAGGTCGAGCGGCTACACCTTC
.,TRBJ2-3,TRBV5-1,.,CASSLRTGEDTQYF,TGCGCCAGCAGCTTGAGGACTGGGGAAGATACGCAGTATTTT
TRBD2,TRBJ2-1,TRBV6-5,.,CASSLGLAGRNEQFF,TGTGCCAGCAGCCTCGGACTAGCGGGAAGGAATGAGCAGTTCTTC
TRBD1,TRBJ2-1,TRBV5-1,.,CASSLEGQGSNEQFF,TGCGCCAGCAGCTTAGAAGGACAGGGGTCTAATGAGCAGTTCTTC
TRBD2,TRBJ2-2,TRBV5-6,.,CASSPRLAGVSGELFF,TGTGCCAGCAGCCCCCGACTAGCGGGAGTTTCCGGGGAGCTGTTTTTT
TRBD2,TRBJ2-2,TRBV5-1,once,CASSRLAGVGNTGELFF,TGCGCCAGCAGCCGACTAGCGGGAGTGGGTAACACCGGGGAGCTGTTTTTT
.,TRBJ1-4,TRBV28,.,CASSLPGRTAYEKLFF,TGTGCCAGCAGTTTACCCGGTCGAACAGCATACGAAAAACTGTTTTTT
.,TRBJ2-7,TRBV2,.,CASSGHGQYF,TGTGCCAGCAGTGGCCATGGGCAGTACTTC
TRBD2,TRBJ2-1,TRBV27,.,CASTLASGRYEQFF,TGTGCCAGCACTTTGGCTAGCGGGCGGTATGAGCAGTTCTTC
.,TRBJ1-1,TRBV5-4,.,CASSQPGQANTEAFF,TGTGCCAGCAGCCAACCGGGACAAGCAAACACTGAAGCTTTCTTT
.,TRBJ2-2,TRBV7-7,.,CASSARPVNSGGELFF,TGTGCTAGCAGCGCCCGCCCAGTCAATTCGGGCGGGGAGCTGTTTTTT
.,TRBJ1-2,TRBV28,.,CASSWQYGYTF,TGTGCCAGCAGTTGGCAGTATGGCTACACCTTC
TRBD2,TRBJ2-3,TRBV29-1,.,CSVPGPRTSGATDTQYF,TGCAGCGTTCCTGGCCCTCGGACTAGCGGGGCCACAGATACGCAGTATTTT
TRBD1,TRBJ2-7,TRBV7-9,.,CASSPPGTAISYEQYF,TGTGCCAGCAGCCCCCCCGGGACAGCGATATCCTACGAGCAGTACTTC
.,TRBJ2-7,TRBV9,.,CASSVETGDTYEQYF,TGTGCCAGCAGCGTAGAGACAGGTGATACCTACGAGCAGTACTTC
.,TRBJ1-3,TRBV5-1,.,CASSQDAAGNTIYF,TGCGCCAGCTCCCAGGATGCCGCTGGAAACACCATATATTTT
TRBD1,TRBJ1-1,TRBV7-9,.,CASTTGGRSAYTEAFF,TGTGCCAGCACGACAGGGGGTCGGAGTGCTTACACTGAAGCTTTCTTT
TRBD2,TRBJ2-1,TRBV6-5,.,CASRQRLAGGREQFF,TGTGCCAGCAGGCAGAGACTAGCGGGAGGACGGGAGCAGTTCTTC
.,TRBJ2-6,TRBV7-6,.,CASSPNLAAGANVLTF,TGTGCCAGCAGCCCAAACTTGGCGGCTGGGGCCAACGTCCTGACTTTC
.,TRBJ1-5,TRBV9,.,CASSLTDYQPQHF,TGTGCCAGCAGCCTCACAGACTATCAGCCCCAGCATTTT
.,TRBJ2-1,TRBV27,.,CASSPTGTPYNEQFF,TGTGCCAGCAGTCCCACCGGGACACCATACAATGAGCAGTTCTTC
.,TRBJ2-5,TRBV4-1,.,CASSQGVPVETQYF,TGCGCCAGCAGCCAAGGGGTCCCAGTGGAGACCCAGTACTTC
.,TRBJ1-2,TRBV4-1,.,CASSGRTNYGYTF,TGCGCCAGCAGCGGCAGGACTAACTATGGCTACACCTTC
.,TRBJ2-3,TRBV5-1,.,CASSFGPRVGTDTQYF,TGCGCCAGCAGCTTCGGTCCCAGGGTGGGCACAGATACGCAGTATTTT
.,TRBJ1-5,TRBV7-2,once,CASSLANGQPQHF,TGTGCCAGCAGCTTAGCGAACGGTCAGCCCCAGCATTTT
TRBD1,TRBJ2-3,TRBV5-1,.,CASSLLQGLTDTQYF,TGCGCCAGCAGCTTGCTACAGGGGCTCACAGATACGCAGTATTTT
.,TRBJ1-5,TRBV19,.,CASSLGASNQPQHF,TGTGCCAGTAGTTTGGGGGCAAGCAATCAGCCCCAGCATTTT
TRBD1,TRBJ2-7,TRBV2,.,CASSVQGAYEQYF,TGTGCCAGCAGTGTACAGGGGGCCTACGAGCAGTACTTC
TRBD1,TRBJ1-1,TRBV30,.,CAWKADRETEAFF,TGTGCCTGGAAAGCCGACAGGGAGACTGAAGCTTTCTTT
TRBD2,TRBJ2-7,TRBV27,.,CASRLAGAPYEQYF,TGTGCCAGCAGACTAGCGGGAGCCCCCTACGAGCAGTACTTC
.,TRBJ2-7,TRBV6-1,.,CASSERGKVAGWRRTLSYEQYF,TGTGCCAGCAGTGAAAGGGGGAAGGTCGCGGGATGGCGAAGGACATTGTCCTACGAGCAGTACTTC
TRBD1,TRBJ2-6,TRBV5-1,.,CASSLAWRDRVLSGANVLTF,TGCGCCAGCAGCTTGGCCTGGCGGGACAGGGTTTTATCTGGGGCCAACGTCCTGACTTTC
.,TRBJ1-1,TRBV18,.,CASSPIEGGLYTEAFF,TGTGCCAGCTCACCAATCGAGGGGGGGTTATACACTGAAGCTTTCTTT
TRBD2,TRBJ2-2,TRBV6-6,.,CASCRAGGPGELFF,TGTGCCAGCTGTCGAGCGGGAGGGCCCGGGGAGCTGTTTTTT
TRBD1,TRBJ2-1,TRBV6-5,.,CASSGDRGNEQFF,TGTGCCAGCAGTGGGGACAGGGGGAATGAGCAGTTCTTC
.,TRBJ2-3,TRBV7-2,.,CAAAYPPGIDTQYF,TGTGCCGCAGCTTACCCCCCAGGGATAGATACGCAGTATTTT
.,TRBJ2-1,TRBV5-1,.,CASYPDRYSEQFF,TGCGCCAGCTATCCCGACCGGTACAGTGAGCAGTTCTTC
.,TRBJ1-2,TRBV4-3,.,CASSHPGGGYGYTF,TGCGCCAGCAGCCACCCTGGAGGAGGGTATGGCTACACCTTC
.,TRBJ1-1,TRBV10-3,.,CAISDGVGTEAFF,TGTGCCATCAGTGACGGGGTGGGGACTGAAGCTTTCTTT
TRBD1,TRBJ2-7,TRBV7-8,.,CASSSQETGQSGQYF,TGTGCCAGCAGCTCCCAGGAGACAGGGCAATCCGGGCAGTACTTC
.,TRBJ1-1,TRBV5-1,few,CASSLDRLSGEAFF,TGCGCCAGCAGCCTCGACAGGTTGTCCGGTGAAGCTTTCTTT
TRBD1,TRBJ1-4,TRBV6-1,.,CARGTGGNEKLFF,TGTGCCAGGGGGACAGGGGGAAATGAAAAACTGTTTTTT
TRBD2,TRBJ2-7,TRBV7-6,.,CASSLAGLAGGIGPGREQYF,TGTGCCAGCAGCTTAGCGGGACTAGCGGGAGGGATTGGGCCGGGGCGCGAGCAGTACTTC
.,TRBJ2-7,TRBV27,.,CASSWRDSRGVQYF,TGTGCCAGCAGTTGGAGGGACAGTCGCGGGGTGCAGTACTTC
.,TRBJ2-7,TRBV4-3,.,CASSQGGGGGGLYEQYF,TGCGCCAGCAGCCAAGGCGGTGGAGGGGGGGGACTCTACGAGCAGTACTTC
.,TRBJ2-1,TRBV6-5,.,CASSSSPNSAEQFF,TGTGCCAGCAGTTCCTCCCCCAATAGCGCCGAGCAGTTCTTC
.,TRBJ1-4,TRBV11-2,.,CASSLDRGSLNEKLFF,TGTGCCAGCAGCTTAGATCGGGGGAGCCTTAATGAAAAACTGTTTTTT
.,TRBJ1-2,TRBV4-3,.,CASSQGTAFYGYTF,TGCGCCAGCAGCCAGGGAACCGCCTTCTATGGCTACACCTTC
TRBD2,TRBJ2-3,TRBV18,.,CASSPTSGGITDTQYF,TGTGCCAGCTCCCCGACTAGCGGAGGAATCACAGATACGCAGTATTTT